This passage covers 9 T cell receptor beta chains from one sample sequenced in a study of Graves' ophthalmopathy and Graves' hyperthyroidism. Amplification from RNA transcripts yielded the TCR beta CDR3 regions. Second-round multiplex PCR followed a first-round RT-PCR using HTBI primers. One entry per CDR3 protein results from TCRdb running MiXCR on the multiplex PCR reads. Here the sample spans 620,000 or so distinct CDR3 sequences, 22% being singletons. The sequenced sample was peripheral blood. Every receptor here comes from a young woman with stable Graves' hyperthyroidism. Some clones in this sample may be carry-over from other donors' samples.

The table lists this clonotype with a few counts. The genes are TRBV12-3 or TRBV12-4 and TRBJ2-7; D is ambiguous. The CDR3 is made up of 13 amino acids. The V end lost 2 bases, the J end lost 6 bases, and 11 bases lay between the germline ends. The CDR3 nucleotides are TGTGCCAGCAGTTTAATCGCCTCGCGCGAGCAGTACTTC. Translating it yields CASSLIASREQYF.

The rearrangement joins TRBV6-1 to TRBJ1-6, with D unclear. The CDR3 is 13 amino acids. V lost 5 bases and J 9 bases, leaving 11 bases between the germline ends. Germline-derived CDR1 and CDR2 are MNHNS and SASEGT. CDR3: CASSQFAFSPLHF. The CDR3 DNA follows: TGTGCCAGCAGTCAGTTCGCTTTTTCACCCCTCCACTTT.

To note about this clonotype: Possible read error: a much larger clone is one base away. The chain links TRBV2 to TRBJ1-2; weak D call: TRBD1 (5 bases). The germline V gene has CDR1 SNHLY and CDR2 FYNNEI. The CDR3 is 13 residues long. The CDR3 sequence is CGREGVGGYGYTF. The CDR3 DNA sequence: TGTGGCAGGGAGGGAGTCGGTGGCTATGGCTACACCTTC.

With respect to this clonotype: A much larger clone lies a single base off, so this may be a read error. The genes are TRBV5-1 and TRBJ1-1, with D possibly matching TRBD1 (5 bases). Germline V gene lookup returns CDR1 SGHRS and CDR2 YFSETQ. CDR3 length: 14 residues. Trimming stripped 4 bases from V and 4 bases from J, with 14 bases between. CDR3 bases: TGCGCCAGCAGCACGGACCGGGGGGGCACTGAAGCTTTCTTT. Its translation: CASSTDRGGTEAFF.

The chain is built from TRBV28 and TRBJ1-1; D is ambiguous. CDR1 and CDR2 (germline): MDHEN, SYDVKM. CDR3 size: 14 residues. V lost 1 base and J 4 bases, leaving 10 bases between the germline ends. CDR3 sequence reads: CASSLSRRATEAFF. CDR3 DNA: TGTGCCAGCAGTTTATCCCGGCGTGCCACTGAAGCTTTCTTT.

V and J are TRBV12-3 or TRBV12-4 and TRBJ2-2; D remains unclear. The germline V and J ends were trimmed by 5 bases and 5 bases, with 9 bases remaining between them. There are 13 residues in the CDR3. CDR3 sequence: CASSQSGTGELFF. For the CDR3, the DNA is TGTGCCAGCAGTCAGAGTGGAACCGGGGAGCTGTTTTTT.

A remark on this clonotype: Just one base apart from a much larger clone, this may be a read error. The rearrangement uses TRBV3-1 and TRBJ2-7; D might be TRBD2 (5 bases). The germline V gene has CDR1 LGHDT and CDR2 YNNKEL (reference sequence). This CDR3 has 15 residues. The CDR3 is CASIQVGGPSNEQYF. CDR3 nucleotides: TGTGCCAGCATCCAAGTCGGCGGGCCCTCCAACGAGCAGTACTTC.

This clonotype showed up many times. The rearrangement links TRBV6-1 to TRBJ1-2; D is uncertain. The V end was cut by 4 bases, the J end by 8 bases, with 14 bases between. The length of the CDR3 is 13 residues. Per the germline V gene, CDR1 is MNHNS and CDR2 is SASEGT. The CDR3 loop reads CASSGTAIGGYTF. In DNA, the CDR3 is TGTGCCAGCAGTGGGACCGCTATAGGCGGCTACACCTTC.

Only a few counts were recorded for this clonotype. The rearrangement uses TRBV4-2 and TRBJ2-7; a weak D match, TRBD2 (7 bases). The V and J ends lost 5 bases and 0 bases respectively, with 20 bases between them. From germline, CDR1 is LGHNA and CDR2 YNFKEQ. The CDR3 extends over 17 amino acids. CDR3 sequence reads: CASSTGQRGASSYEQYF. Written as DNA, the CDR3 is TGTGCCAGCAGCACCGGACAACGGGGGGCAAGCTCCTACGAGCAGTACTTC.